Listed below are T cell receptor beta chains from one sample, sequenced in a study of T cells expressing NK-cell markers. Using the 5' RACE reads, TCRdb records one entry per CDR3 protein without DNA. This repertoire includes about 550,000 distinct CDR3 sequences. Sequenced sample: blood T cells: a sorted CD56 or NKG2C T cell subset, CD4+ or CD8+ T cells, or bulk PBMC T cells (not recorded which). All receptors come from a man younger than 35 in good health. Both conserved end residues are part of each CDR3.

J: TRBJ2-7; V: TRBV29-1; CDR3: CSAQGGQGSAGQYF
J: TRBJ2-1; V: TRBV7-6; CDR3: CASSLVGQGPTIDNEQFF
J: TRBJ2-3; V: TRBV5-1; CDR3: CASMGGSTHKDTQYF
J: TRBJ2-2; V: TRBV5-1; CDR3: CASSWTGGDTGELFF
J: TRBJ1-2; V: TRBV12-3/TRBV12-4; CDR3: CASSSTGGEGYGYTF
J: TRBJ2-1; V: TRBV10-3; CDR3: CAISARTSGSSYNEQFF
J: TRBJ2-5; V: TRBV29-1; CDR3: CSVGGSRGKEETQYF
J: TRBJ2-7; V: TRBV29-1; CDR3: CSAADNAYEQYF
J: TRBJ1-2; V: TRBV18; CDR3: CASSPGVNYGYTF
J: TRBJ2-1; V: TRBV18; CDR3: CASSPPVHRDEQFF